This section outlines one T cell receptor (beta chain) sequence together with its context. Its antigen is still unknown. CD4+ cells yielded CD45RA+ naive and CD45RA-negative memory subsets. Template for every sorted-subset replicate PCR totaled approximately 0.2 ug DNA, some 30,000 T cell genomes. Using immunoSEQ multiplex PCR, the repertoire was profiled, and TCRdb retains in-frame clones only, with some absent. The sample has hundreds of thousands of clones; less than 96% are singletons. This record belongs to a study of shared clonotypes between healthy human individuals. General study points: Generation probabilities were higher for clonotypes shared across all four sorted-subset donors than for unshared ones.

The receptor's source is a woman aged 30 to 39 in good health. Sequencing was done on a sample of naive CD4+ T cells sorted from blood. Described subset: CD45RA+ positively selected.

The CDR3 DNA reads TGTGCCAGCAGTACTCCCCGTAGGGCCGCGGATACGCAGTATTTT. Amino acids: CASSTPRRAADTQYF. J is TRBJ2-3 and V is TRBV27; D ambiguous. Germline V gene data show CDR1 as MNHEY and CDR2 as SMNVEV (reference sequence). Between the trimmed V and J ends, which lost 5 bases and 6 bases, there was a span of 18 bases. The CDR3 spans 15 residues.